This TCR beta chain appears in the sequencing data of a study of cytomegalovirus exposure and HLA in healthy donors. The study, taken as a whole, reports: Overall, some 160 TCR beta chains were annotated as cytomegalovirus-associated.

Germline CDR1 is KGHSH and CDR2 is LQKENI. Trimming shortened V by 6 bases and J by 1 base, and 11 bases separated the two germline ends. This CDR3 is 14 amino acids long. Concerning this clone itself: The antigen is not known.

The repertoire was sequenced with immunoSEQ multiplex PCR; TCRdb's copy has only in-frame clones and lacks some. Of 76,000 or so clones in the sample, 85% to 95% are singletons; the top ten hold 2.1%. V gene TRBV18 combines with J gene TRBJ2-3, with a tentative D call TRBD2 (5 bases). The sample consisted of PBMCs. The clonotype comes from a woman between 18 and 29 years old in good health and CMV-seronegative. CDR3 sequence reads: CASSVRSGTDTQYF. The CDR3 coding sequence is TGTGCCAGCTCGGTACGTAGCGGCACAGATACGCAGTATTTT.